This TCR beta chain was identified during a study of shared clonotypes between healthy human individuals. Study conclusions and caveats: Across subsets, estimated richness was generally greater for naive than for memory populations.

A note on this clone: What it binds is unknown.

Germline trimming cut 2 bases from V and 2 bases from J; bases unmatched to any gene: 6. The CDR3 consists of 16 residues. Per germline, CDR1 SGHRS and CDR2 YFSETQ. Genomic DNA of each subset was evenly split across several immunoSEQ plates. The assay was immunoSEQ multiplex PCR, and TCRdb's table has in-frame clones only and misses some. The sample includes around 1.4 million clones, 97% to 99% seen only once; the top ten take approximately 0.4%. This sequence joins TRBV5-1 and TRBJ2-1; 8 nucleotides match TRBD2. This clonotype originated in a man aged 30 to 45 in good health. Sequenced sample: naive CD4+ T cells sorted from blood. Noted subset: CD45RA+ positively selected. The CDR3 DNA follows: TGCGCCAGCAGCTTCACTCTAGCGGGCGCCTACAATGAGCAGTTCTTC. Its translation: CASSFTLAGAYNEQFF.